The 3 T cell receptor beta chains listed next were all sequenced from one sample in a study of cytomegalovirus exposure and HLA in healthy donors. With 60 Vbeta and 13 Jbeta primers, the PCR was carried out. Using immunoSEQ multiplex PCR, the repertoire was profiled, and TCRdb retains in-frame clones only, with some absent. The table includes approximately 110,000 clones, 74% detected once. Sequenced material: PBMCs. These receptors were obtained from a man aged 50 to 59 in good health and CMV-seropositive.

A remark on this clone: The same CDR3 can be traced to other DNA sequences in this sample. V and J are TRBV5-1 and TRBJ2-2, with a tentative D call TRBD1 (5 bases). CDR1 SGHRS and CDR2 YFSETQ come from the germline V gene. CDR3 length: 15 residues. The V gene lost 0 bases and the J gene lost 6 bases, with 12 bases spanning the gap. In DNA, the CDR3 is TGCGCCAGCAGCTTGGGTCAGGGTGGCGCCGGGGAGCTGTTTTTT. Translation gives CASSLGQGGAGELFF.

V usage is TRBV7-2 and J usage is TRBJ2-3, with D possibly being TRBD2 (5 bases). The CDR3 is 16 residues long. V lost 3 bases, J lost 0 bases, and 13 bases lay in between. The germline CDR1 and CDR2 sequences are SGHTA and FQGNSA. In DNA form, the CDR3 reads TGTGCCAGCAGCTTCGGCGCGGGTACTAGCACAGATACGCAGTATTTT. Translation: CASSFGAGTSTDTQYF.

The count of this clone is one. The chain joins TRBV11-2 to TRBJ2-7; tentatively, D is TRBD1 (5 bases). Germline V gene sequence: CDR1 SGHAT, CDR2 FQNNGV. The CDR3 totals 15 residues. The V end was cut by 2 bases, the J end by 5 bases, with 16 bases between. The CDR3 DNA reads TGTGCCAGCAGCTTACTTGGGCAGGGTCTTGACGAGCAGTACTTC. Translating gives CASSLLGQGLDEQYF. Supplemented by reference TRBV11-2 and TRBJ2-7, the full variable domain reads EAGVAQSPRYKIIEKRQSVAFWCNPISGHATLYWYQQILGQGPKLLIQFQNNGVVDDSQLPKDRFSAERLKGVDSTLKIQPAKLEDSAVYLCASSLLGQGLDEQYFGPGTRLTVT.